This is a list of T cell receptor beta chains from one sample in a study of CD8 T cells in acute hepatitis C reinfection. TCRdb's table, derived via immunoSEQ multiplex PCR, lists solely in-frame clones and lacks some. The sample records some 38,000 clones, 85% to 90% being singletons. The specimen sequenced was naive CD8+ T cells from PBMCs. The receptors shown here come from a man between 25 and 39 years old with chronic hepatitis C. Both conserved end residues are part of each CDR3. A D gene is named only where the DNA matches it firmly. The listing skips clone size in some rows; elsewhere it reads once, few, many or a size class.

cdr3_aa: CASSLHLGKPEETQYF; cdr3_nt: TGTGCCAGCAGCTTACACCTCGGCAAACCGGAAGAGACCCAGTACTTC; v_call: TRBV11-2; j_call: TRBJ2-5; clone_size: NA; d_call: NA
cdr3_aa: CASSYSASGINEQYF; cdr3_nt: TGTGCCAGCAGTTATTCGGCTAGCGGGATAAACGAGCAGTACTTC; v_call: TRBV6-5; j_call: TRBJ2-7; clone_size: NA; d_call: TRBD2
cdr3_aa: CASSMGWGEDSFSNQPQHF; cdr3_nt: TGTGCCAGTAGTATGGGTTGGGGTGAGGACTCTTTTAGCAATCAGCCCCAGCATTTT; v_call: TRBV19; j_call: TRBJ1-5; clone_size: NA; d_call: NA
cdr3_aa: CSVEGSYGYTF; cdr3_nt: TGCAGCGTCGAGGGTTCCTATGGCTACACCTTC; v_call: TRBV29-1; j_call: TRBJ1-2; clone_size: NA; d_call: NA
cdr3_aa: CASSYQYQPQHF; cdr3_nt: TGTGCCAGCAGTTACCAGTATCAGCCCCAGCATTTT; v_call: TRBV6-5; j_call: TRBJ1-5; clone_size: NA; d_call: NA
cdr3_aa: CAIRTGASTEAFF; cdr3_nt: TGTGCCATCCGGACAGGAGCGAGCACTGAAGCTTTCTTT; v_call: TRBV19; j_call: TRBJ1-1; clone_size: NA; d_call: TRBD1
cdr3_aa: CASSPRADSSGYGYTF; cdr3_nt: TGTGCCAGCAGTCCACGAGCTGACAGCTCGGGCTATGGCTACACCTTC; v_call: TRBV14; j_call: TRBJ1-2; clone_size: NA; d_call: NA
cdr3_aa: CASSQTEVAGNTIYF; cdr3_nt: TGTGCCAGCAGTCAAACAGAGGTGGCTGGAAACACCATATATTTT; v_call: TRBV6-5; j_call: TRBJ1-3; clone_size: NA; d_call: NA
cdr3_aa: CATSRPRDQYSNQPQHF; cdr3_nt: TGTGCCACCAGCAGACCCCGGGACCAATATAGCAATCAGCCCCAGCATTTT; v_call: TRBV15; j_call: TRBJ1-5; clone_size: NA; d_call: NA
cdr3_aa: CATSRDLSETQYF; cdr3_nt: TGTGCCACCAGCAGAGATTTGTCAGAGACCCAGTACTTC; v_call: TRBV15; j_call: TRBJ2-5; clone_size: NA; d_call: NA
cdr3_aa: CASKRVAGEETQYF; cdr3_nt: TGTGCCAGTAAGAGAGTAGCGGGTGAAGAGACCCAGTACTTC; v_call: TRBV19; j_call: TRBJ2-5; clone_size: NA; d_call: TRBD2
cdr3_aa: CASSWLGQGGISTDTQYF; cdr3_nt: TGTGCCAGCAGCTGGCTGGGACAGGGGGGAATCTCCACAGATACGCAGTATTTT; v_call: TRBV11-2; j_call: TRBJ2-3; clone_size: NA; d_call: TRBD1
cdr3_aa: CSVEDRGAPGRKGYAGANVLTF; cdr3_nt: TGCAGCGTTGAAGATCGCGGGGCGCCGGGACGAAAGGGGTATGCTGGGGCCAACGTCCTGACTTTC; v_call: TRBV29-1; j_call: TRBJ2-6; clone_size: NA; d_call: NA
cdr3_aa: CASSLMTGFYNEQFF; cdr3_nt: TGTGCCAGCAGCTTAATGACAGGGTTCTACAATGAGCAGTTCTTC; v_call: TRBV7-2; j_call: TRBJ2-1; clone_size: NA; d_call: TRBD1
cdr3_aa: CASSQVGTGGTGELFF; cdr3_nt: TGCGCCAGCAGCCAAGTAGGGACAGGCGGCACCGGGGAGCTGTTTTTT; v_call: TRBV4-3; j_call: TRBJ2-2; clone_size: few; d_call: TRBD1
cdr3_aa: CASTPTALEDEQFF; cdr3_nt: TGTGCCAGCACTCCGACTGCCTTGGAAGATGAGCAGTTCTTC; v_call: TRBV2; j_call: TRBJ2-1; clone_size: NA; d_call: NA
cdr3_aa: CASSVDGGAGSYNEQFF; cdr3_nt: TGTGCCAGCAGCGTAGACGGCGGAGCGGGTTCCTACAATGAGCAGTTCTTC; v_call: TRBV9; j_call: TRBJ2-1; clone_size: NA; d_call: NA
cdr3_aa: CASSPPLPLRPGNTIYF; cdr3_nt: TGTGCCAGCTCACCACCTCTTCCTCTCCGGCCTGGAAACACCATATATTTT; v_call: TRBV18; j_call: TRBJ1-3; clone_size: NA; d_call: NA
cdr3_aa: CASSWTLNTEAFF; cdr3_nt: TGCGCCAGCAGCTGGACACTTAACACTGAAGCTTTCTTT; v_call: TRBV5-1; j_call: TRBJ1-1; clone_size: NA; d_call: NA
cdr3_aa: CASGLDGLLAQYF; cdr3_nt: TGTGCTAGTGGTTTGGACGGACTGCTGGCGCAGTATTTT; v_call: TRBV12-5; j_call: TRBJ2-3; clone_size: NA; d_call: NA
cdr3_aa: CASSQVLPGELFF; cdr3_nt: TGCGCCAGCAGCCAAGTCCTGCCCGGGGAGCTGTTTTTT; v_call: TRBV4-3; j_call: TRBJ2-2; clone_size: NA; d_call: NA
cdr3_aa: CASSQDSLGTNTGELFF; cdr3_nt: TGTGCCAGCAGCCAAGATAGTCTGGGGACGAACACCGGGGAGCTGTTTTTT; v_call: TRBV14; j_call: TRBJ2-2; clone_size: NA; d_call: NA
cdr3_aa: CASSLGTGSYEQYF; cdr3_nt: TGTGCCAGCAGCTTGGGGACAGGGTCATACGAGCAGTACTTC; v_call: TRBV11-2; j_call: TRBJ2-7; clone_size: NA; d_call: TRBD1
cdr3_aa: CASSLTRGRSSYEQYF; cdr3_nt: TGTGCCAGCAGCTTAACCCGGGGTCGAAGCTCCTACGAGCAGTACTTC; v_call: TRBV7-3; j_call: TRBJ2-7; clone_size: NA; d_call: NA
cdr3_aa: CASTPKGTSQPQHF; cdr3_nt: TGTGCCAGCACCCCAAAGGGGACGTCTCAGCCCCAGCATTTT; v_call: TRBV27; j_call: TRBJ1-5; clone_size: NA; d_call: NA
cdr3_aa: CASSPTLGSYNSPLHF; cdr3_nt: TGTGCCAGCAGTCCTACTTTAGGCTCCTATAATTCACCCCTCCACTTT; v_call: TRBV2; j_call: TRBJ1-6; clone_size: NA; d_call: NA
cdr3_aa: CASSIDRDRGEQYF; cdr3_nt: TGTGCCAGTAGTATAGACCGAGACAGGGGCGAGCAGTACTTC; v_call: TRBV19; j_call: TRBJ2-7; clone_size: NA; d_call: TRBD1
cdr3_aa: CASSLFPDMNTEAFF; cdr3_nt: TGTGCCAGCAGCTTATTTCCAGACATGAACACTGAAGCTTTCTTT; v_call: TRBV7-8; j_call: TRBJ1-1; clone_size: NA; d_call: NA
cdr3_aa: CASSPAGITNYGYTF; cdr3_nt: TGCGCCAGTAGCCCTGCAGGCATCACTAACTATGGCTACACCTTC; v_call: TRBV5-1; j_call: TRBJ1-2; clone_size: NA; d_call: NA
cdr3_aa: CASSQGQGFTGELFF; cdr3_nt: TGCGCCAGCAGCCAAGGACAGGGATTCACCGGGGAGCTGTTTTTT; v_call: TRBV4-3; j_call: TRBJ2-2; clone_size: NA; d_call: TRBD1
cdr3_aa: CASSLLTVQETQYF; cdr3_nt: TGTGCCAGCAGCCTCCTGACAGTCCAAGAGACCCAGTACTTC; v_call: TRBV7-9; j_call: TRBJ2-5; clone_size: NA; d_call: NA
cdr3_aa: CASTDFAGGGNTIYF; cdr3_nt: TGTGCCAGTACCGACTTCGCAGGGGGCGGAAACACCATATATTTT; v_call: TRBV19; j_call: TRBJ1-3; clone_size: NA; d_call: TRBD1
cdr3_aa: CASSLSGETEASF; cdr3_nt: TGTGCCAGCAGTTTATCAGGGGAAACTGAAGCTTCCTTT; v_call: TRBV27; j_call: TRBJ1-1; clone_size: NA; d_call: NA
cdr3_aa: CASSLSWREVSANEQFF; cdr3_nt: TGTGCCAGCAGCTTGTCCTGGCGAGAGGTTAGCGCCAATGAGCAGTTCTTC; v_call: TRBV5-4; j_call: TRBJ2-1; clone_size: NA; d_call: NA
cdr3_aa: CSVGGLQEQFF; cdr3_nt: TGCAGCGTTGGGGGACTTCAAGAGCAGTTCTTC; v_call: TRBV29-1; j_call: TRBJ2-1; clone_size: NA; d_call: NA
cdr3_aa: CASSLVSQETQYF; cdr3_nt: TGTGCCAGCAGCTTAGTGAGCCAAGAGACCCAGTACTTC; v_call: TRBV7-6; j_call: TRBJ2-5; clone_size: NA; d_call: NA
cdr3_aa: CASSRGLAGTYEQYF; cdr3_nt: TGTGCCAGCAGCCGGGGACTAGCGGGGACCTACGAGCAGTACTTC; v_call: TRBV13; j_call: TRBJ2-7; clone_size: NA; d_call: TRBD2
cdr3_aa: CASSDSGFYGYTF; cdr3_nt: TGTGCCAGCAGTGACTCGGGATTCTATGGCTACACCTTC; v_call: TRBV6-4; j_call: TRBJ1-2; clone_size: NA; d_call: NA
cdr3_aa: CASSLAGSEQYF; cdr3_nt: TGTGCCAGCAGCTTGGCAGGAAGCGAGCAGTACTTC; v_call: TRBV5-4; j_call: TRBJ2-7; clone_size: NA; d_call: NA
cdr3_aa: CASSSNTGELFF; cdr3_nt: TGTGCCAGCAGCTCGAACACCGGGGAGCTGTTTTTT; v_call: TRBV7-3; j_call: TRBJ2-2; clone_size: NA; d_call: NA
cdr3_aa: CASSLDELFNEQFF; cdr3_nt: TGTGCCAGCAGCTTAGACGAACTTTTTAATGAGCAGTTCTTC; v_call: TRBV5-6; j_call: TRBJ2-1; clone_size: NA; d_call: NA
cdr3_aa: CASSLAGRDGWNTEAFF; cdr3_nt: TGTGCCAGCAGCTTAGCAGGCCGTGATGGGTGGAACACTGAAGCTTTCTTT; v_call: TRBV7-6; j_call: TRBJ1-1; clone_size: NA; d_call: NA
cdr3_aa: CASSESPGYYGYTF; cdr3_nt: TGCGCCAGCAGTGAGTCGCCGGGCTACTATGGCTACACCTTC; v_call: TRBV10-2; j_call: TRBJ1-2; clone_size: NA; d_call: NA
cdr3_aa: CASSFFQGEGYTF; cdr3_nt: TGTGCCAGCAGTTTTTTTCAGGGAGAGGGCTACACCTTC; v_call: TRBV27; j_call: TRBJ1-2; clone_size: NA; d_call: NA
cdr3_aa: CAISPIQVIANTGELFF; cdr3_nt: TGTGCCATCAGTCCAATCCAGGTGATCGCGAACACCGGGGAGCTGTTTTTT; v_call: TRBV10-3; j_call: TRBJ2-2; clone_size: NA; d_call: NA
cdr3_aa: CSVRGLAGVIDTQYF; cdr3_nt: TGCAGCGTCCGAGGACTAGCGGGAGTAATAGATACGCAGTATTTT; v_call: TRBV29-1; j_call: TRBJ2-3; clone_size: NA; d_call: TRBD2
cdr3_aa: CASPSGSGNTIYF; cdr3_nt: TGTGCCAGCCCGTCAGGGTCTGGAAACACCATATATTTT; v_call: TRBV6-6; j_call: TRBJ1-3; clone_size: NA; d_call: NA
cdr3_aa: CASSYFANTGELFF; cdr3_nt: TGTGCCAGCAGTTACTTCGCGAACACCGGGGAGCTGTTTTTT; v_call: TRBV6-6; j_call: TRBJ2-2; clone_size: NA; d_call: NA
cdr3_aa: CASSEQGTEAFF; cdr3_nt: TGTGCCAGCAGCGAACAGGGGACTGAAGCTTTCTTT; v_call: TRBV13; j_call: TRBJ1-1; clone_size: NA; d_call: TRBD1
cdr3_aa: CASSFAGTEANYGYTF; cdr3_nt: TGTGCCAGCAGCTTCGCCGGGACAGAAGCTAACTATGGCTACACCTTC; v_call: TRBV5-6; j_call: TRBJ1-2; clone_size: NA; d_call: TRBD1
cdr3_aa: CASSKQDFSGNTIYF; cdr3_nt: TGTGCCAGCAGCAAACAGGACTTCTCTGGAAACACCATATATTTT; v_call: TRBV7-9; j_call: TRBJ1-3; clone_size: NA; d_call: NA
cdr3_aa: CASSLLMGLNTEAFF; cdr3_nt: TGTGCCAGCAGCTTACTAATGGGCCTGAACACTGAAGCTTTCTTT; v_call: TRBV6-5; j_call: TRBJ1-1; clone_size: once; d_call: NA
cdr3_aa: CASSPGAGGMNTEAFF; cdr3_nt: TGTGCCAGCAGCCCCGGAGCCGGGGGCATGAACACTGAAGCTTTCTTT; v_call: TRBV13; j_call: TRBJ1-1; clone_size: NA; d_call: NA